This record concerns one TCR beta chain sequence. The entry originates in a study of blood T cell repertoires in COVID-19. In the study overall: Acute and convalescent COVID-19 specimens originated in the United States, Italy and Spain. The analysed material was cDNA or gDNA that came from T cells, B-cell-depleted T cells, or PBMCs.

Authors' methods: Reference gene primer amplification gave estimated nucleated cell counts. Measured with immunoSEQ multiplex PCR; TCRdb has only the in-frame clones, and not every one. The V and J calls and clone size come from that table; D and trimming were worked out from the DNA. The data show approximately 52,000 clones, 75% to 90% seen once. The sample consisted of peripheral blood. This clonotype was sampled from a man aged 60 to 69 with acute or convalescent COVID-19.

In DNA, the CDR3 is TGTGCCAGCAGTAGGAAACAGGGGGCGTACACCGGGGAGCTGTTTTTT. Protein sequence: CASSRKQGAYTGELFF. The chain recombines TRBV25-1 with TRBJ2-2; 9 bases are a match to TRBD1. This CDR3 has 16 amino acids. Per the germline V gene, CDR1 is MGHDK and CDR2 is SYGVNS. Trimming at V came to 5 bases and at J to 3 bases, leaving 7 bases not matched to a gene.